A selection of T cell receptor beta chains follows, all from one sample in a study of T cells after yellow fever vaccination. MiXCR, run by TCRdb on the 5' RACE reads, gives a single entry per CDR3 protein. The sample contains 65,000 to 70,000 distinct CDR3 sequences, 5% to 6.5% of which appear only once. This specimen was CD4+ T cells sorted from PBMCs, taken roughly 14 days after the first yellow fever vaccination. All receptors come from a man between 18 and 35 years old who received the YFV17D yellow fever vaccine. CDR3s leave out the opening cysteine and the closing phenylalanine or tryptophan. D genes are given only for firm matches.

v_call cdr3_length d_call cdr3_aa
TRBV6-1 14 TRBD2 ASSPRLAGGFNEQF
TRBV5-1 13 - ASSWRVPSTDTQY
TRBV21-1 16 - ASSKCHPTKAREETQY
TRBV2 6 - ASNTQY
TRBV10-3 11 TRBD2 AISLAAQETQY
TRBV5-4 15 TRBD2 ASSLWLAGNWADTQY
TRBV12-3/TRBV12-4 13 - ASSFNGRVKTEAF
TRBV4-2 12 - ASSQVGIGETQY
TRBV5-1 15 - ASSLGHQGSGANVLT
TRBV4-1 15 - ASSQEGASFSNQPQH
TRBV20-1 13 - SARVSGTTNEKLF
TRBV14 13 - ASHSYRSGANVLT
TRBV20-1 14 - SARAKGKRGYSPLH
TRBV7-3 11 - ASRGGAADTQY
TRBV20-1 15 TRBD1 SARDRVGTGVTGELF
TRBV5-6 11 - ASSFGRSDGYT
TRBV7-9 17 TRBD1 ASSLRGRGGTGNTGELF
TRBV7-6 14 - ASSTPLASSYNEQF
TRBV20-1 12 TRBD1 SARGFQGATEAF
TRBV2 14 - ASSEGRSVELDEQY
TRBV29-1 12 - SVETSGGADTQY
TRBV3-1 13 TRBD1 ASSQVRQGTPEAF
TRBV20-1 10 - SARKGNQPQH
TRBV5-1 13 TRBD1 ASSENRGPEETQY
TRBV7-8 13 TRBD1 ASSTRTGPNYGYT
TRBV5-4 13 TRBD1 ASSVARGLSGELF
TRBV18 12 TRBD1 ASSPAFRGETQY
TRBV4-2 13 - AMSPGLLCYYGYT
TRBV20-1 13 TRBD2 SAIPASGGTDTQY
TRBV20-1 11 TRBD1 SATDRANTEAF
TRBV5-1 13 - ASRYTTDLNTEAF
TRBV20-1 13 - SASNIFATNEKLF
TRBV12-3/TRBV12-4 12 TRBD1 ASSFQTGVAEAF
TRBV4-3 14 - ASSQDMPPGVTEAF
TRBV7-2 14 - ASSFRRGVSTDTQY
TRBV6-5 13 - ASIELTDPGDEQF
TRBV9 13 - ASSVQVASTDTQY
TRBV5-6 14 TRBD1 ASSRPPGQMTGELF
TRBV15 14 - ATSRVRPTSTDTQY